The 21 T cell receptor beta chains reported below all come from one sample, sequenced in a study of CD8 T cells in Susac syndrome. Reverse transcription of roughly 0.45 to 1 ug RNA was carried out with random hexamers. TCRdb re-called the immunoSEQ multiplex PCR reads through MiXCR, storing one row per CDR3 protein. The sample lists around 130,000 distinct CDR3 sequences, approximately 95% occurring once. Input material: CD4+ T cells from PBMCs. The receptors shown here come from a human donor with multiple sclerosis.

This clonotype was picked up one time. The gene calls are TRBV20-1 and TRBJ2-1; 8 bases fit TRBD2. Trimming cost V 5 bases and J 12 bases; bases outside gene matches: 18. The CDR3 is made up of 15 amino acids. The V gene's germline CDR1 is DFQATT and CDR2 SNEGSKA (reference sequence). The CDR3 DNA reads TGCAGTGCTCAGTCCACTAGCGGACTCCGGCCAACGCAGTTCTTC. Its translation is CSAQSTSGLRPTQFF.

V gene TRBV12-3 or TRBV12-4 combines with J gene TRBJ2-5; TRBD1 matches 9 bases. With V trimmed by 5 bases and J by 6 bases, 13 bases remained unmatched. This CDR3 has 16 residues. CDR3 in amino acids: CASSPKGTGLLQTQYF. The DNA of the CDR3 is TGTGCCAGCAGTCCAAAAGGGACAGGGTTGTTGCAGACCCAGTACTTC.

The J gene is TRBJ1-5, the V gene TRBV29-1, with no clear D. The CDR3 is made up of 14 amino acids. The V end lost 7 bases, the J end lost 1 base, and 14 bases lay between the germline ends. Germline V gene lookup returns CDR1 SQVTM and CDR2 ANQGSEA. CDR3 nucleotide sequence: TGCAGCGCCAACTTCGGCAGCAGCAATCAGCCCCAGCATTTT. Protein product: CSANFGSSNQPQHF.

The genes are TRBV10-3 and TRBJ2-5, with TRBD2 as a possible D gene (5 bases). V lost 10 bases, J lost 6 bases, and 12 bases lay in between. The CDR3 contains 11 residues. Germline values: CDR1 ENHRY, CDR2 SYGVKD. The CDR3 region has the DNA TGTGCCAGTCTCGAGGGCCAGACCCAGTACTTC. It is translated as CASLEGQTQYF.

The V and J genes are TRBV20-1 and TRBJ1-2, with 8 bases matching TRBD1. The CDR3 covers 11 residues. From germline, CDR1 is DFQATT and CDR2 SNEGSKA (reference sequence). CDR3 sequence (DNA): TGCAGGGCGGACAGGGAAGGTGGCTACACCTTC. As protein: CRADREGGYTF.

The CDR3 region is CAWGQGGTEAFF. CDR3 bases: TGTGCCTGGGGACAGGGGGGCACTGAAGCTTTCTTT. V gene TRBV30 combines with J gene TRBJ1-1; TRBD1 matches 10 bases. Trimming at V came to 5 bases and at J to 4 bases, leaving 1 base not matched to a gene. CDR1 is GTSNPN, CDR2 SVGIG, per germline (reference sequence). The CDR3 runs 12 residues.

The chain combines TRBV3-1 with TRBJ2-2; 8 nucleotides align to TRBD2. The length of the CDR3 is 14 residues. The germline gives CDR1 LGHDT, CDR2 YNNKEL (reference sequence). The V segment lost 4 bases and the J segment 6 bases; nucleotides outside the gene matches: 4. CDR3: CASSRWTSSGELFF. As DNA, the CDR3 is TGTGCCAGCAGCCGTTGGACTAGCTCCGGGGAGCTGTTTTTT.

This clonotype was seen only once. The genes are TRBV29-1 and TRBJ2-5; D tentatively fits TRBD1 or TRBD2 (6 bases each). The CDR3 extends over 14 amino acids. Trimming took off 5 bases at V and 5 bases at J, with 18 bases between the two ends. Germline CDR1 is SQVTM and CDR2 is ANQGSEA. For the CDR3, the DNA is TGCAGCGTTAAGAAGGGGTCCGGGGGCGAGACCCAGTACTTC. Residues: CSVKKGSGGETQYF.

The chain employs TRBV6-5 and TRBJ2-6; D is perhaps TRBD1 (6 bases). This CDR3 region has 15 residues. V lost 5 bases and J 4 bases, leaving 12 bases between the germline ends. Germline CDR1 is MNHEY and CDR2 is SVGAGI. Here the CDR3 DNA reads TGTGCCAGCAGTAACAGGGTCGCCGGGGCCAACGTCCTGACTTTC. Translation gives CASSNRVAGANVLTF.

The chain joins TRBV28 to TRBJ1-5, with a possible D match to TRBD1 (6 bases). Germline assignment: CDR1 MDHEN and CDR2 SYDVKM. V lost 5 bases to trimming and J lost 0 bases, with 14 bases between them. The CDR3 length is 16 residues. The CDR3 DNA is TGTGCCAGCAGTACACGGGGGCCTAATAGCAATCAGCCCCAGCATTTT. Its translation is CASSTRGPNSNQPQHF.

The genes are TRBV12-5 and TRBJ1-1; 7 nucleotides align to TRBD1. J gave up 0 bases and V 3 bases, and 16 bases lay outside the gene matches. Germline V CDR1 and CDR2: LGHNT, FRNRAP. The length of the CDR3 is 19 residues. CDR3 sequence reads: CASGFRSPLDRDVNTEAFF. The CDR3 DNA is TGTGCTAGTGGTTTCCGATCCCCTTTAGACAGGGACGTGAACACTGAAGCTTTCTTT.

The genes are TRBV27 and TRBJ1-4; weak D call: TRBD1 (5 bases). CDR3 length: 14 residues. V lost 7 bases and J lost 8, with 17 bases in between. CDR1 is MNHEY and CDR2 is SMNVEV in the germline V gene (reference sequence). The CDR3 protein is CASTLRMGVEKLFF. DNA for the CDR3: TGTGCCAGCACCCTTCGAATGGGGGTAGAAAAACTGTTTTTT. Variable domain in full (rest from reference TRBV27 and TRBJ1-4): EAQVTQNPRYLITVTGKKLTVTCSQNMNHEYMSWYRQDPGLGLRQIYYSMNVEVTDKGDVPEGYKVSRKEKRNFPLILESPSPNQTSLYFCASTLRMGVEKLFFGSGTQLSVL.

CDR3 sequence reads: CASRTGRDFSYEQYF. The CDR3 DNA reads TGTGCCAGCAGGACAGGAAGGGATTTTTCCTACGAGCAGTACTTC. The chain combines TRBV27 with TRBJ2-7; D might be TRBD1 (6 bases). The CDR3 covers 15 residues. Germline V CDR1 and CDR2: MNHEY, SMNVEV (reference sequence). V lost 6 bases, J lost 1 base, and 16 bases lay in between.

The gene calls are TRBV6-1 and TRBJ2-1, with a possible D match to TRBD2 (5 bases). The CDR3 has 14 amino acids. Trimming removed 4 bases from V and 6 bases from J, with 13 bases in between. The germline CDR1 and CDR2 sequences are MNHNS and SASEGT. CDR3 DNA: TGTGCCAGCAGTGTCATAATAGGAGGCAATGAGCAGTTCTTC. Its protein is CASSVIIGGNEQFF.

The V and J genes are TRBV5-1 and TRBJ2-6; D call uncertain. V was shortened by 3 bases and J by 0 bases, with 7 bases between the two germline ends. This CDR3 has 15 residues. The germline gives CDR1 SGHRS, CDR2 YFSETQ. The CDR3 region is CASSSMGSGANVLTF. CDR3 in DNA: TGCGCCAGCAGCTCCATGGGCTCTGGGGCCAACGTCCTGACTTTC.

The chain combines TRBV29-1 with TRBJ2-5; D is possibly TRBD1 (5 bases). The CDR3 is 16 residues long. V shed 4 bases and J shed 1 base, with 19 bases lying between them. CDR1 is SQVTM and CDR2 is ANQGSEA in the germline V gene. The CDR3 loop is CSVGSLSGAPQETQYF. The CDR3 region has the DNA TGCAGCGTTGGATCCCTCAGTGGGGCCCCCCAAGAGACCCAGTACTTC.

V is TRBV20-1 and J is TRBJ2-7; 7 bases are shared with TRBD1. Trimming took 1 base from V and 7 from J; bases not matched to a gene: 10. The CDR3 sequence is 14 residues long. The germline V gene encodes CDR1 DFQATT and CDR2 SNEGSKA (reference sequence). CDR3 sequence reads: CSARGNDRAFEQYF. The CDR3 DNA reads as TGCAGTGCTAGAGGTAACGACAGGGCGTTTGAGCAGTACTTC.

The J gene is TRBJ2-1, the V gene TRBV15, with 8 nucleotides matching TRBD2. Germline loops: CDR1 LNHNV, CDR2 YYDKDF (reference sequence). The CDR3 is made up of 16 amino acids. J lost 0 bases, V lost 2 bases, and 3 bases had no gene match. CDR3 protein: CATSRSRGGSYNEQFF. CDR3 bases: TGTGCCACCAGCAGATCCCGGGGGGGCTCCTACAATGAGCAGTTCTTC.

The V and J genes are TRBV7-7 and TRBJ1-4; no firm D call. The germline CDR1 and CDR2 sequences are SSHAT and FNYEAQ (reference sequence). The CDR3 is made up of 15 amino acids. Trimming left V 5 bases short and J 8 bases short, with 18 bases between. CDR3 protein: CASSPGPPPGEKLFF. In DNA, the CDR3 is TGTGCCAGCAGCCCCGGGCCGCCCCCTGGGGAAAAACTGTTTTTT. Drawing the rest from reference TRBV7-7 and TRBJ1-4, the complete variable domain is GAGVSQSPRYKVTKRGQDVTLRCDPISSHATLYWYQQALGQGPEFLTYFNYEAQPDKSGLPSDRFSAERPEGSISTLTIQRTEQRDSAMYRCASSPGPPPGEKLFFGSGTQLSVL.

The V and J genes are TRBV4-3 and TRBJ2-7; D possibly corresponds to TRBD1 (5 bases). In germline, CDR1 is LGHNA, CDR2 YSLEER. V shed 6 bases and J shed 7 bases, with 19 bases lying between them. This CDR3 region has 14 residues. In nucleotides, the CDR3 is TGCGCCAGCAGGTCAACCGCCATCAAGGGGGAGCAGTACTTC. It yields the protein CASRSTAIKGEQYF.

This clonotype was seen a single time. The rearrangement joins TRBV20-1 to TRBJ2-7, with 7 nucleotides matching TRBD2. The V gene end was trimmed by 6 bases and the J gene end by 5 bases; junction bases not matched to a gene: 16. The CDR3 has 15 residues. The germline CDR1 and CDR2 sequences are DFQATT and SNEGSKA (reference sequence). CDR3 bases: TGCAGTGCACCACAGCCGGGACTACCTGACAACGAGCAGTACTTC. Its translation: CSAPQPGLPDNEQYF.